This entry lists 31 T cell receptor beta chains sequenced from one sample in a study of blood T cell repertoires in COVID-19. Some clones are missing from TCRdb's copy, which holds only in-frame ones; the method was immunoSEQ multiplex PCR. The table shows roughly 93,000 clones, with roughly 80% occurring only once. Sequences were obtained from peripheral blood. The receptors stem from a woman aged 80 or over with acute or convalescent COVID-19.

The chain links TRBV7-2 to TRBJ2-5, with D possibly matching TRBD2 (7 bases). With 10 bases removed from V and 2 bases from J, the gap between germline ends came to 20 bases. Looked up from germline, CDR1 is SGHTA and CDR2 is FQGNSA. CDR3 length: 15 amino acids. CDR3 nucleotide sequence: TGTGCCACCAGACCCAGGGGAGGGGGACAAGAGACCCAGTACTTC. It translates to CATRPRGGGQETQYF.

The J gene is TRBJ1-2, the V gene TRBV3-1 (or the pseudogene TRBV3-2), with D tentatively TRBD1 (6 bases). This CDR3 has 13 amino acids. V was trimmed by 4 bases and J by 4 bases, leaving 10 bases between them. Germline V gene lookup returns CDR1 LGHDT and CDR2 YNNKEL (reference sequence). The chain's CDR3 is CASSPGGGYGYTF. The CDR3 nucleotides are TGTGCCAGCAGCCCTGGGGGCGGCTATGGCTACACCTTC.

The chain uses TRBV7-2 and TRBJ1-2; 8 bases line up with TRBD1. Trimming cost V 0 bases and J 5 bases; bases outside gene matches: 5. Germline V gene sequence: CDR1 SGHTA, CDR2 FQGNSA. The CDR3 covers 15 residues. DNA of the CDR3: TGTGCCAGCAGCTTAGCCAGGACAGGGTTGTATGGCTACACCTTC. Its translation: CASSLARTGLYGYTF.

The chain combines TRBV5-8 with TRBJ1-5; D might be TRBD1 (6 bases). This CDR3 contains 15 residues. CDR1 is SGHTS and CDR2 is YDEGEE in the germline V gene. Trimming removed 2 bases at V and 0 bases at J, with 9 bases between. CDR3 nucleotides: TGTGCCAGCAGCTTCACAGGGAATAGCAATCAGCCCCAGCATTTT. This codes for CASSFTGNSNQPQHF.

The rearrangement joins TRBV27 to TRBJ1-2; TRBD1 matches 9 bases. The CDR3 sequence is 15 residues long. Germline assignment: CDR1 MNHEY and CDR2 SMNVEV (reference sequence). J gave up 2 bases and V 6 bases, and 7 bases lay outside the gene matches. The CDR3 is CASRETGGKNYGYTF. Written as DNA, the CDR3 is TGTGCCAGCAGGGAAACAGGGGGCAAGAACTATGGCTACACCTTC.

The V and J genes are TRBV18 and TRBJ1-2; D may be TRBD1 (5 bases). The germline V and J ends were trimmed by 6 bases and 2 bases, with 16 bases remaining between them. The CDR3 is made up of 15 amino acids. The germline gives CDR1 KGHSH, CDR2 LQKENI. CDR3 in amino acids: CASSLGQVENYGYTF. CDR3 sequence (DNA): TGTGCCAGCTCTCTCGGACAAGTTGAGAACTATGGCTACACCTTC.

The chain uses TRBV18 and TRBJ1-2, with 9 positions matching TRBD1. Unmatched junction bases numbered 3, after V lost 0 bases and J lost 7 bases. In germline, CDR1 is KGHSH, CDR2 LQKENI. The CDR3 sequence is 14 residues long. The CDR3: CASSPPGQGFGYTF. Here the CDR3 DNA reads TGTGCCAGCTCACCACCGGGACAGGGTTTTGGCTACACCTTC.

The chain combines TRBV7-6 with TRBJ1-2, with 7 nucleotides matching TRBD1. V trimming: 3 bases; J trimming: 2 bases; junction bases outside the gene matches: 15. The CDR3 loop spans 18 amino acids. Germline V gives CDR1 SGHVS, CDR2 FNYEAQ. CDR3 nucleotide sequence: TGTGCCAGCAGCTTTTCCCGGGGCGACAGGGAATCAAACTATGGCTACACCTTC. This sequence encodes CASSFSRGDRESNYGYTF.

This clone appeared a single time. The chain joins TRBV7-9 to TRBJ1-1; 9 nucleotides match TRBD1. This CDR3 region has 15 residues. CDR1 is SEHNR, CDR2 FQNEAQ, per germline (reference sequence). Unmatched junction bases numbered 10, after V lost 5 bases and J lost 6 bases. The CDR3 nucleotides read TGTGCCAGCAGCCCCGGGACAGGGAATTTCGCTGAAGCTTTCTTT. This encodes CASSPGTGNFAEAFF.

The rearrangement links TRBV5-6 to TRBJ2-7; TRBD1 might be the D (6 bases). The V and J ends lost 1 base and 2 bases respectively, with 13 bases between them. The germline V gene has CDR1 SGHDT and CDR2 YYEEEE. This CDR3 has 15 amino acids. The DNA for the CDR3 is TGTGCCAGCAGCTTGTATACAGGGTGGACCTACGAGCAGTACGTC. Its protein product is CASSLYTGWTYEQYV.

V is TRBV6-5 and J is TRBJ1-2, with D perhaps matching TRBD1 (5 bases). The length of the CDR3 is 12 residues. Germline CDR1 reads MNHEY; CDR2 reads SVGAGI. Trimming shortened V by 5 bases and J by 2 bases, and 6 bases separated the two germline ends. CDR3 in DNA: TGTGCCAGCAGTCCAGGGAACTATGGCTACACCTTC. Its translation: CASSPGNYGYTF.

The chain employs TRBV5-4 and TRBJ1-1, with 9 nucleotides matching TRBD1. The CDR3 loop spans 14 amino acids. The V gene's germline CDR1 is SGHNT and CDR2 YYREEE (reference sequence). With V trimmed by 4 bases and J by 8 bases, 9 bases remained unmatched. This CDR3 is CASSRTGDKGEAFF. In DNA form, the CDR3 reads TGTGCCAGCAGCCGGACAGGGGACAAAGGGGAAGCTTTCTTT.

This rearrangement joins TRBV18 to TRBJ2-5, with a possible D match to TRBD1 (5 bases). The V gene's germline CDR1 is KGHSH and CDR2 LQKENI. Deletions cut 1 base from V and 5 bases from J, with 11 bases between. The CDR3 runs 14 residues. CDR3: CASSPLSGMETQYF. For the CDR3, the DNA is TGTGCCAGCTCACCACTGTCAGGGATGGAGACCCAGTACTTC.

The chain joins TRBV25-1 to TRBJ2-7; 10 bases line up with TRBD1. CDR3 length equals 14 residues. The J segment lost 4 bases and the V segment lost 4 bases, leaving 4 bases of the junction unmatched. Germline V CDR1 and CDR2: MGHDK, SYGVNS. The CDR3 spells CASSAPGQGYEQYF. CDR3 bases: TGTGCCAGCAGTGCGCCGGGACAGGGGTACGAGCAGTACTTC.

CDR3: CASSYLSGVIYTF. As DNA, the CDR3 is TGTGCCAGCAGTTACCTCTCCGGGGTCATCTACACCTTC. The rearrangement links TRBV6-2 or TRBV6-3 to TRBJ1-2; the D is unclear. The V gene's germline CDR1 is MNHEY and CDR2 SVGEGT. CDR3 length: 13 amino acids. V was clipped by 2 bases and J by 10 bases, with 14 bases between them.

CDR3 loop: CASSADRSHGYTF. In nucleotides, the CDR3 is TGTGCCAGCTCAGCGGACAGGTCCCATGGCTACACCTTC. The chain employs TRBV18 and TRBJ1-2; 7 bases are shared with TRBD1. There are 13 residues in the CDR3. The J segment lost 6 bases and the V segment lost 5 bases, leaving 6 bases of the junction unmatched. CDR1 KGHSH and CDR2 LQKENI come from the germline V gene.

CDR3 sequence: CASSSGQYEQYF. DNA of the CDR3: TGTGCCAGCAGTTCAGGACAGTACGAGCAGTACTTC. The V call is TRBV28, the J call TRBJ2-7, with D possibly being TRBD1 (6 bases). Germline V CDR1 and CDR2: MDHEN, SYDVKM. V shed 4 bases and J shed 4 bases, with 8 bases lying between them. This CDR3 comprises 12 residues.

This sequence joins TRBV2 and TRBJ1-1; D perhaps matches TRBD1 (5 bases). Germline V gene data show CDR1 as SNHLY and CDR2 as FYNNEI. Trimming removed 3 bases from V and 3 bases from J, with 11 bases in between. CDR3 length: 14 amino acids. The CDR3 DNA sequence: TGTGCCAGCAGTGAGCGCAGGGTGGACACTGAAGCTTTCTTT. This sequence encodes CASSERRVDTEAFF.

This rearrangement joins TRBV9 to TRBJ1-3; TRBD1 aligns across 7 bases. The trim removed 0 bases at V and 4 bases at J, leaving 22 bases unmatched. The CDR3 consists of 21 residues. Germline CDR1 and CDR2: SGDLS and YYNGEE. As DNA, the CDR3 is TGTGCCAGCAGCGTAGGACCTAGACAGGGAGCTGATCCTCAACCCGGAAACACCATATATTTT. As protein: CASSVGPRQGADPQPGNTIYF. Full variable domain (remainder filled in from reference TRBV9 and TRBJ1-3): DSGVTQTPKHLITATGQRVTLRCSPRSGDLSVYWYQQSLDQGLQFLIQYYNGEERAKGNILERFSAQQFPDLHSELNLSSLELGDSALYFCASSVGPRQGADPQPGNTIYFGEGSWLTVV.

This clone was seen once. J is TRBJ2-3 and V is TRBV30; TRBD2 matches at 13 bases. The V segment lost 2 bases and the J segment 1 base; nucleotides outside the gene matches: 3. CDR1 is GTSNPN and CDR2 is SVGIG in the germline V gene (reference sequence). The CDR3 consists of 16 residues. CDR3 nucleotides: TGTGCCTGGAGTTTAGGACTAGCGGGGGGCACAGATACGCAGTATTTT. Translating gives CAWSLGLAGGTDTQYF.

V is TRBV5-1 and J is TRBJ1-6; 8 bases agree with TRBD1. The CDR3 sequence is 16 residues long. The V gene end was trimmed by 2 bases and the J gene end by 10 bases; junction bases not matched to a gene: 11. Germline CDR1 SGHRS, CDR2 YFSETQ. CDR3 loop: CASSLGTGGEGSPLHF. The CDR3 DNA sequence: TGCGCCAGCAGCTTAGGGACAGGCGGCGAAGGGTCACCCCTCCACTTT.

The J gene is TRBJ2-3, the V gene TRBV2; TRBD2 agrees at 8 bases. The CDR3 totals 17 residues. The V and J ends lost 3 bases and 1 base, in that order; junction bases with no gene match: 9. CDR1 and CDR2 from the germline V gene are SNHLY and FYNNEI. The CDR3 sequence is CASSDPGRRGGTDTQYF. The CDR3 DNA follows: TGTGCCAGCAGTGACCCCGGGCGGCGGGGGGGCACAGATACGCAGTATTTT.

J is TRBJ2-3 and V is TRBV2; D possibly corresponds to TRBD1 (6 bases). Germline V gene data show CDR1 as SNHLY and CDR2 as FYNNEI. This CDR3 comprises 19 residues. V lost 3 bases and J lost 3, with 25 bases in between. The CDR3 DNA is TGTGCCAGCAGTGAGGTTCAGGGACATAGGTTTGGGGGTACAGATACGCAGTATTTT. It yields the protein CASSEVQGHRFGGTDTQYF.

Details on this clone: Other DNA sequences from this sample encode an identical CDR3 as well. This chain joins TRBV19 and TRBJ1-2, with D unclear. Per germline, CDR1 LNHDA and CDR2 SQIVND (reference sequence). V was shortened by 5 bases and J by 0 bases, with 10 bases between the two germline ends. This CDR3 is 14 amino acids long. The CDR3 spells CASSPGSTNYGYTF. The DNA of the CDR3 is TGTGCCAGTAGTCCGGGTTCTACTAACTATGGCTACACCTTC.

The CDR3 is CASSRDKGPGNQPQHF. The CDR3, as DNA: TGTGCCAGCTCACGGGACAAGGGCCCAGGCAATCAGCCCCAGCATTTT. The genes are TRBV18 and TRBJ1-5; a possible D gene is TRBD1 (6 bases). CDR1 and CDR2 from the germline V gene are KGHSH and LQKENI. Trimming removed 4 bases from V and 2 bases from J, with 15 bases in between. This CDR3 comprises 16 residues.

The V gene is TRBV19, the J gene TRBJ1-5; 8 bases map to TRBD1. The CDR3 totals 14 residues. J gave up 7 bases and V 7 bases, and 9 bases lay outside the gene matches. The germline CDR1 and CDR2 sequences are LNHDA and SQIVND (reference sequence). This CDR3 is CASTHRGVYQPQHF. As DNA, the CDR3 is TGTGCCAGTACTCACAGGGGGGTCTACCAGCCCCAGCATTTT.

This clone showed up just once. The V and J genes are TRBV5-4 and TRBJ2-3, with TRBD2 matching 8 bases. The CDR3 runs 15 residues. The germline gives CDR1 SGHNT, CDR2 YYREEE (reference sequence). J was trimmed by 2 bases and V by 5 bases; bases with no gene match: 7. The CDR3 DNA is TGTGCCAGCAGGGCGGGACTAGGACTCACAGATACGCAGTATTTT. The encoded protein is CASRAGLGLTDTQYF.

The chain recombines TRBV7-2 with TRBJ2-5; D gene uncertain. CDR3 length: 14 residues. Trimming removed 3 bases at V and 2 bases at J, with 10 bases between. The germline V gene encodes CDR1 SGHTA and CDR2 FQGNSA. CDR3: CASSFLPNQETQYF. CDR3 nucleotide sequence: TGTGCCAGCAGCTTTCTACCGAATCAAGAGACCCAGTACTTC.

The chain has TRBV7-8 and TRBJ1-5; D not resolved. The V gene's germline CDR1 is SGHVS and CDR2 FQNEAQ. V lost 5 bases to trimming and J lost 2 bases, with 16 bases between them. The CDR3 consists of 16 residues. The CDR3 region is CASSPVGGMGNQPQHF. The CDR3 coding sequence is TGTGCCAGCAGCCCGGTTGGAGGGATGGGCAATCAGCCCCAGCATTTT.

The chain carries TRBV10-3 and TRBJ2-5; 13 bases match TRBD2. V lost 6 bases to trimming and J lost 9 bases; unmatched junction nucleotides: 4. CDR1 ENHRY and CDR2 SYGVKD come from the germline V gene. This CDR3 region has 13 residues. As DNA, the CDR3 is TGTGCCATCAGAGGGACTAGCGGGGAGCCCCAGTACTTC. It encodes CAIRGTSGEPQYF.

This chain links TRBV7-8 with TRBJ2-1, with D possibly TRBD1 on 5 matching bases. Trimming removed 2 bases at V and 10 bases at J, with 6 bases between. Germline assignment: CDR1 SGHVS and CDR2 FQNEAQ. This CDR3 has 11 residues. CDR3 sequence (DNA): TGTGCCAGCAGCTTAAGGGGCGAGCAGTTCTTC. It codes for CASSLRGEQFF.